Presented here are 26 T cell receptor beta chains from one specimen sequenced in a study of blood T cell repertoires in COVID-19. TCRdb keeps only in-frame clones here, not all; method: immunoSEQ multiplex PCR. The sample lists some 170,000 clones, 87% occurring once. Sequencing input: peripheral blood. These receptors came from a woman aged 50 to 60 with acute or convalescent COVID-19.

The chain carries TRBV5-1 and TRBJ1-4; 9 nucleotides line up with TRBD1. Trimming cost V 3 bases and J 8 bases; bases outside gene matches: 5. The length of the CDR3 is 14 residues. The germline V gene has CDR1 SGHRS and CDR2 YFSETQ. The CDR3 region has the DNA TGCGCCAGCAGCTGGGGACAGGGCGAAGAAAAACTGTTTTTT. This gives the protein CASSWGQGEEKLFF.

This chain links TRBV10-1 with TRBJ1-5, with a possible D match to TRBD1 (6 bases). This CDR3 has 13 amino acids. Germline CDR1 WNHNN, CDR2 SYGVQD (reference sequence). Trimming stripped 7 bases from V and 2 bases from J, with 9 bases between. CDR3: CASTPGGNQPQHF. The CDR3 bases are TGCGCCAGCACCCCAGGGGGCAATCAGCCCCAGCATTTT.

The genes are TRBV4-3 and TRBJ2-3, with 8 bases identical to TRBD2. The CDR3 loop spans 15 amino acids. Unmatched junction bases numbered 5, after V lost 2 bases and J lost 4 bases. Germline assignment: CDR1 LGHNA and CDR2 YSLEER. CDR3 nucleotides: TGCGCCAGCAGCCAATCGGGAGGGAGCCCAGATACGCAGTATTTT. It is translated as CASSQSGGSPDTQYF.

As concerns this clone: Other nucleotide sequences from this sample produce the same CDR3. The rearrangement links TRBV12-3 or TRBV12-4 to TRBJ1-1, with a possible D match to TRBD1 (5 bases). Between the trimmed V and J ends, which lost 2 bases and 3 bases, there was a span of 7 bases. The CDR3 runs 13 residues. Here the CDR3 reads CASSLTGDTEAFF. CDR3 coding DNA: TGTGCCAGCAGTTTAACGGGGGACACTGAAGCTTTCTTT.

The V and J genes are TRBV11-2 and TRBJ1-2; no clear D gene. Per the germline V gene, CDR1 is SGHAT and CDR2 is FQNNGV. Trimming took off 0 bases at V and 3 bases at J, with 11 bases between the two ends. The CDR3 has 15 amino acids. The CDR3 sequence is CASSLDGLSYYGYTF. CDR3 sequence (DNA): TGTGCCAGCAGCTTAGATGGCCTTTCGTACTATGGCTACACCTTC.

The chain carries TRBV7-9 and TRBJ1-2; a weak D match, TRBD1 (5 bases). This CDR3 comprises 16 residues. Germline-derived CDR1 and CDR2 are SEHNR and FQNEAQ (reference sequence). V lost 2 bases, J lost 2 bases, and 15 bases lay in between. This CDR3 reads CASSLRGRGENYGYTF. The CDR3 DNA sequence: TGTGCCAGCAGCTTACGGGGTCGGGGGGAAAACTATGGCTACACCTTC. The full variable domain, its missing parts supplied by reference TRBV7-9 and TRBJ1-2, is DTGVSQNPRHKITKRGQNVTFRCDPISEHNRLYWYRQTLGQGPEFLTYFQNEAQLEKSRLLSDRFSAERPKGSFSTLEIQRTEQGDSAMYLCASSLRGRGENYGYTFGSGTRLTVV.

The chain links TRBV15 to TRBJ2-7; perhaps TRBD1 as D (6 bases). Germline CDR1 is LNHNV and CDR2 is YYDKDF (reference sequence). The CDR3 length is 13 residues. V was pared by 6 bases and J by 5 bases, with 14 bases between. In nucleotides, the CDR3 is TGTGCCACCAGTTTGGACAGTCGCAACGAGCAGTACTTC. Translation gives CATSLDSRNEQYF.

The rearrangement joins TRBV7-9 to TRBJ1-6, with a weak D call TRBD1 (5 bases). Germline V gives CDR1 SEHNR, CDR2 FQNEAQ (reference sequence). The CDR3 covers 15 residues. V dropped 1 base and J dropped 10 bases, with 14 bases sitting between them. DNA for the CDR3: TGTGCCAGCAGCTTAGGGCCCCAGGGTCAATCACCCCTCCACTTT. Translated, it gives CASSLGPQGQSPLHF.

The chain has TRBV5-1 and TRBJ1-4, with 7 bases matching TRBD1. Germline V gene data show CDR1 as SGHRS and CDR2 as YFSETQ. This CDR3 has 16 amino acids. With V trimmed by 1 base and J by 3 bases, 6 bases remained unmatched. This CDR3 reads CASSLNRGSANEKLFF. As DNA, the CDR3 is TGCGCCAGCAGCTTGAACAGGGGTTCGGCTAATGAAAAACTGTTTTTT.

In DNA, the CDR3 is TGCAGCGTTTACGGGGTCAGCACAGATACGCAGTATTTT. Amino acids: CSVYGVSTDTQYF. This chain joins TRBV29-1 and TRBJ2-3; weak D call: TRBD2 (5 bases). V gave up 5 bases and J gave up 0 bases, with 9 bases separating them. The CDR3 has 13 amino acids. Germline loops: CDR1 SQVTM, CDR2 ANQGSEA.

The V gene is TRBV5-1, the J gene TRBJ2-7; 15 positions match TRBD2. The junction had 9 bases not matched to a gene; V was cut back by 4 bases and J by 1 base. CDR1 and CDR2 from the germline V gene are SGHRS and YFSETQ. This CDR3 has 18 amino acids. CDR3 coding DNA: TGCGCCAGCAGCCCGGGGGGACTAGCGGGAGGTTCGTCCTACGAGCAGTACTTC. This gives the protein CASSPGGLAGGSSYEQYF. Based on the CDR3 plus reference TRBV5-1 and TRBJ2-7, the full variable domain is KAGVTQTPRYLIKTRGQQVTLSCSPISGHRSVSWYQQTPGQGLQFLFEYFSETQRNKGNFPGRFSGRQFSNSRSEMNVSTLELGDSALYLCASSPGGLAGGSSYEQYFGPGTRLTVT.

This sequence joins TRBV6-2 or TRBV6-3 and TRBJ1-2, with 7 bases identical to TRBD1. Germline assignment: CDR1 MNHEY and CDR2 SVGEGT. V trimming: 5 bases; J trimming: 2 bases; junction bases outside the gene matches: 2. This CDR3 comprises 13 residues. CDR3 in amino acids: CASSGQVNYGYTF. In DNA, the CDR3 is TGTGCCAGCAGTGGACAGGTGAACTATGGCTACACCTTC.

The J gene is TRBJ1-5, the V gene TRBV2; 7 bases fit TRBD1. Losses at the gene ends were 7 bases for V and 3 bases for J; bases not matched to a gene: 6. CDR3 length equals 14 residues. Germline V CDR1 and CDR2: SNHLY, FYNNEI. CDR3 in DNA: TGTGCCAGCACCGGACAGGCCCTCAATCAGCCCCAGCATTTT. It is translated as CASTGQALNQPQHF.

This chain connects TRBV5-1 to TRBJ1-4; D is uncertain. CDR1 is SGHRS, CDR2 YFSETQ, per germline. CDR3 length: 12 amino acids. Trimming took 4 bases from V and 6 from J, leaving 7 bases between them. Written as DNA, the CDR3 is TGCGCCAGCAGCCCCGGGGATGAAAAACTGTTTTTT. Translating it yields CASSPGDEKLFF.

CDR3 nucleotide sequence: TGTGCCAGCAGTCCGGACAGCCACACTGAAGCTTTCTTT. It codes for CASSPDSHTEAFF. The rearrangement links TRBV6-2 or TRBV6-3 to TRBJ1-1, with D possibly matching TRBD1 (6 bases). The CDR3 loop spans 13 amino acids. V shed 5 bases and J shed 3 bases, with 10 bases lying between them. Germline V gene data show CDR1 as MNHEY and CDR2 as SVGEGT.

The V gene is TRBV5-4, the J gene TRBJ1-1; no clear D. Germline values: CDR1 SGHNT, CDR2 YYREEE (reference sequence). Trimming took off 1 base at V and 1 base at J, with 8 bases between the two ends. This CDR3 is 14 amino acids long. CDR3 loop: CASSLSKQNTEAFF. CDR3 nucleotide sequence: TGTGCCAGCAGCTTGTCCAAGCAGAACACTGAAGCTTTCTTT.

The chain employs TRBV6-6 and TRBJ2-3; TRBD2 is a possible D gene (6 bases). The ends were cut back, 3 bases at V and 8 bases at J, with 18 bases in the middle. Per the germline V gene, CDR1 is MNHNY and CDR2 is SVGAGI (reference sequence). The CDR3 contains 15 residues. The CDR3 sequence: CASSYPVEARGTQYF. The CDR3 DNA reads as TGTGCCAGCAGTTATCCCGTTGAAGCGCGGGGTACGCAGTATTTT.

The chain carries TRBV6-5 and TRBJ2-1; 8 positions agree with TRBD2. Germline CDR1 is MNHEY and CDR2 is SVGAGI. V lost 2 bases and J lost 3; bases outside the gene matches: 6. There are 16 residues in the CDR3. The CDR3 sequence: CASSYGSGVGYNEQFF. The CDR3 nucleotides are TGTGCCAGCAGTTACGGTAGCGGGGTTGGCTACAATGAGCAGTTCTTC.

This clone was counted between two and nine times. The chain carries TRBV19 and TRBJ2-5, with D possibly TRBD1 on 5 matching bases. V was clipped by 6 bases and J by 4 bases, with 18 bases between them. The CDR3 loop spans 15 amino acids. Germline CDR1 reads LNHDA; CDR2 reads SQIVND (reference sequence). Here the CDR3 DNA reads TGTGCCAGTAGGAGGTCTTACTGGGGCTCAGAGACCCAGTACTTC. This gives the protein CASRRSYWGSETQYF.

The V gene is TRBV24-1, the J gene TRBJ2-2, with 8 bases identical to TRBD2. V was clipped by 0 bases and J by 3 bases; unmatched bases: 5. CDR1 and CDR2 from the germline V gene are KGHDR and SFDVKD. CDR3 length equals 17 residues. Here the CDR3 DNA reads TGTGCCACCAGTGATTTGAATCCGGGGGGGTACACCGGGGAGCTGTTTTTT. This encodes CATSDLNPGGYTGELFF.

The rearrangement uses TRBV12-5 and TRBJ2-5; the D is unclear. CDR3 length equals 11 residues. V was clipped by 8 bases and J by 4 bases, with 8 bases between them. Per the germline V gene, CDR1 is LGHNT and CDR2 is FRNRAP. The CDR3, as DNA: TGTGCTAGTACCAGGTTAGAGACCCAGTACTTC. Its protein product is CASTRLETQYF. The complete variable domain, with remaining parts taken from reference TRBV12-5 and TRBJ2-5, reads DARVTQTPRHKVTEMGQEVTMRCQPILGHNTVFWYRQTMMQGLELLAYFRNRAPLDDSGMPKDRFSAEMPDATLATLKIQPSEPRDSAVYFCASTRLETQYFGPGTRLLVL.

The chain recombines TRBV9 with TRBJ1-3, with TRBD1 identical over 7 bases. The CDR3 has 16 amino acids. V lost 2 bases to trimming and J lost 2 bases; unmatched junction nucleotides: 7. Per the germline V gene, CDR1 is SGDLS and CDR2 is YYNGEE. The CDR3 loop is CASSVLEDRTGNTIYF. CDR3 DNA sequence: TGTGCCAGCAGCGTCCTCGAGGACAGGACTGGAAACACCATATATTTT.

The V gene is TRBV27, the J gene TRBJ2-7; D is unclear. The CDR3 covers 15 residues. Germline V gives CDR1 MNHEY, CDR2 SMNVEV (reference sequence). V was pared by 2 bases and J by 0 bases, with 11 bases between. This CDR3 is CASSLSLSSSYEQYF. DNA for the CDR3: TGTGCCAGCAGTTTAAGCCTGTCTTCCTCCTACGAGCAGTACTTC.

CDR3 bases: TGTGCCTGGAAATTAGAGGCTGAAGCTTTCTTT. Translation gives CAWKLEAEAFF. The V call is TRBV30, the J call TRBJ1-1; no clear D gene. V lost 4 bases and J 6 bases, leaving 9 bases between the germline ends. CDR1 GTSNPN and CDR2 SVGIG come from the germline V gene (reference sequence). The CDR3 loop spans 11 amino acids.

This clone was observed a single time. The J gene is TRBJ1-2, the V gene TRBV10-2; 7 bases agree with TRBD1. V dropped 4 bases and J dropped 4; count of bases not matched to a gene: 0. CDR1 is WSHSY and CDR2 is SAAADI in the germline V gene. This CDR3 spans 12 amino acids. The CDR3 loop reads CASSGQGYGYTF. Here the CDR3 DNA reads TGCGCCAGCAGTGGACAGGGCTATGGCTACACCTTC.

The V and J genes are TRBV28 and TRBJ1-1; D is undetermined. Germline CDR1 is MDHEN and CDR2 is SYDVKM. The CDR3 has 12 residues. Trimming removed 2 bases at V and 4 bases at J, with 5 bases between. CDR3 sequence reads: CASSLIGTEAFF. The DNA of the CDR3 is TGTGCCAGCAGTTTAATCGGCACTGAAGCTTTCTTT.